Sequencing of this T cell receptor (beta chain) was carried out in a study of blood T cell repertoires in COVID-19. Study in general: The origin of the acute and convalescent COVID-19 samples was the United States, Italy and Spain. PBMCs, B-cell-depleted T cells, or T cells were the source of the cDNA or gDNA that made up the material.

V lost 7 bases and J lost 2, with 30 bases in between. The length of the CDR3 is 19 residues. Germline V CDR1 and CDR2: GTSNPN, SVGIG (reference sequence). How the authors handled the data: Researchers report that nucleated cell counts were estimated from reference gene primer amplification. Sequencing used immunoSEQ multiplex PCR; TCRdb keeps in-frame clones, though not all of them. The V and J calls and clone size come from that table; D and trimming were worked out from the DNA. This table holds 65,000 or so clones, roughly four fifths found once. The V gene is TRBV30, the J gene TRBJ2-4; TRBD1 is a possible D gene (6 bases). This clonotype was sampled from a man in his sixties with acute or convalescent COVID-19. The sequenced sample consisted of peripheral blood. The CDR3 region is CASEGTGIQGLSSKNIQYF. In nucleotides, the CDR3 is TGTGCCTCAGAAGGAACAGGCATTCAGGGGCTTTCTTCCAAAAACATTCAGTACTTC.